The rows below give T cell receptor beta chains drawn from one sample of a study of cytomegalovirus exposure and HLA in healthy donors. Clones were sequenced by immunoSEQ multiplex PCR, and TCRdb holds only the in-frame ones, with some missing. The repertoire holds just under 45,000 clones, with 51% as singletons. Sequences were obtained from PBMCs. These receptors originate from a man in his sixties in good health and CMV-seronegative. CDR3s leave out the opening cysteine and the closing phenylalanine or tryptophan. Fields, in order: CDR3 protein, J gene, V gene, CDR3 length.

CDR3aa: ASSVLQGTNYGYT; j_gene: TRBJ1-2; v_gene: TRBV6-5; len: 13
CDR3aa: ASSENAAETQY; j_gene: TRBJ2-5; v_gene: TRBV2; len: 11
CDR3aa: ASSPSRDTQY; j_gene: TRBJ2-3; v_gene: TRBV9; len: 10
CDR3aa: ASSDNRGAYNEQF; j_gene: TRBJ2-1; v_gene: TRBV6-1; len: 13
CDR3aa: ASSLEGVGEQY; j_gene: TRBJ2-7; v_gene: TRBV7-2; len: 11
CDR3aa: ASSFGGATDTQY; j_gene: TRBJ2-3; v_gene: TRBV28; len: 12
CDR3aa: ASSLARDSYEQY; j_gene: TRBJ2-7; v_gene: TRBV5-1; len: 12
CDR3aa: ASSQGAQTYEQY; j_gene: TRBJ2-7; v_gene: TRBV18; len: 12
CDR3aa: ASRSVGGRQPQH; j_gene: TRBJ1-5; v_gene: TRBV19; len: 12
CDR3aa: AWSEGRLH; j_gene: TRBJ1-6; v_gene: TRBV30; len: 8
CDR3aa: ASSVAGRDTEAF; j_gene: TRBJ1-1; v_gene: TRBV9; len: 12
CDR3aa: ASSSTGFWSETQY; j_gene: TRBJ2-5; v_gene: TRBV5-1; len: 13
CDR3aa: ASSEQQGAGQPQH; j_gene: TRBJ1-5; v_gene: TRBV6-1; len: 13
CDR3aa: ASSLFGTSGNTYEQY; j_gene: TRBJ2-7; v_gene: TRBV11-2; len: 15
CDR3aa: ASRPVGGNTEAF; j_gene: TRBJ1-1; v_gene: TRBV6-4; len: 12
CDR3aa: ASSADFLAGSPSSYNEQF; j_gene: TRBJ2-1; v_gene: TRBV27; len: 18
CDR3aa: ASSLTTGSNYGYT; j_gene: TRBJ1-2; v_gene: TRBV13; len: 13
CDR3aa: ASRGNSNQPQH; j_gene: TRBJ1-5; v_gene: TRBV6-1; len: 11
CDR3aa: ASGSDRGETQY; j_gene: TRBJ2-5; v_gene: TRBV12-5; len: 11
CDR3aa: ASSRGRGFSYEQY; j_gene: TRBJ2-7; v_gene: TRBV28; len: 13
CDR3aa: AWSVGAGNQPQH; j_gene: TRBJ1-5; v_gene: TRBV30; len: 12
CDR3aa: ASRTGVVWDTEAF; j_gene: TRBJ1-1; v_gene: TRBV5-1; len: 13
CDR3aa: ASSLDSGMGPEAF; j_gene: TRBJ1-1; v_gene: TRBV7-9; len: 13
CDR3aa: AISRQGNRGTEAF; j_gene: TRBJ1-1; v_gene: TRBV10-3; len: 13
CDR3aa: ASSQNRVPGTEAF; j_gene: TRBJ1-1; v_gene: TRBV4-3; len: 13
CDR3aa: ASRKKGSPTNEKLF; j_gene: TRBJ1-4; v_gene: TRBV5-4; len: 14
CDR3aa: ASSPQGGQETQY; j_gene: TRBJ2-5; v_gene: TRBV5-1; len: 12
CDR3aa: ASSLDPGRVETQY; j_gene: TRBJ2-5; v_gene: TRBV11-2; len: 13
CDR3aa: ASSLGGSGAIEKLF; j_gene: TRBJ1-4; v_gene: TRBV5-4; len: 14
CDR3aa: ASSAGTSGFYYEQY; j_gene: TRBJ2-7; v_gene: TRBV2; len: 14
CDR3aa: ASTPTGGAGDARKAYNEQF; j_gene: TRBJ2-1; v_gene: TRBV5-1; len: 19
CDR3aa: ASRNRGPGEQY; j_gene: TRBJ2-7; v_gene: TRBV19; len: 11
CDR3aa: SVPRENQETQY; j_gene: TRBJ2-5; v_gene: TRBV29-1; len: 11
CDR3aa: ASSPLGTGSQPQH; j_gene: TRBJ1-5; v_gene: TRBV28; len: 13
CDR3aa: ASSQGSGRNTGELF; j_gene: TRBJ2-2; v_gene: TRBV4-3; len: 14
CDR3aa: ASGQNYGYT; j_gene: TRBJ1-2; v_gene: TRBV2; len: 9
CDR3aa: ASSLGGISGANVLT; j_gene: TRBJ2-6; v_gene: TRBV7-9; len: 14
CDR3aa: ASSEPGGSNGYT; j_gene: TRBJ1-2; v_gene: TRBV6-1; len: 12
CDR3aa: ASEDRGIYQPQH; j_gene: TRBJ1-5; v_gene: TRBV19; len: 12
CDR3aa: ASSLARQGNIQY; j_gene: TRBJ2-4; v_gene: TRBV7-9; len: 12
CDR3aa: ASSSQENTEAF; j_gene: TRBJ1-1; v_gene: TRBV7-9; len: 11
CDR3aa: ATDIGQAGSYEQY; j_gene: TRBJ2-7; v_gene: TRBV6-1; len: 13
CDR3aa: SERQGETQY; j_gene: TRBJ2-5; v_gene: TRBV29-1; len: 9
CDR3aa: TSSQLGASSGNTIY; j_gene: TRBJ1-3; v_gene: TRBV1; len: 14
CDR3aa: ASNKGRASTDTQY; j_gene: TRBJ2-3; v_gene: TRBV7-9; len: 13